This T cell receptor beta chain was sequenced for a study of tumor-infiltrating lymphocytes in primary liver carcinoma. From about 0.45 ug total RNA, TCR beta cDNA was generated with a primer in the constant region. Three rounds of nested multiplex PCR with slightly modified ARM-PCR produced TCR beta libraries. Use of TRBV1-TRBV30 forward primers with a C-beta reverse primer characterized the first two PCR rounds, which lasted roughly 9 cycles each. A single record per CDR3 protein comes from TCRdb applying MiXCR to the multiplex PCR reads. Found here are 80,000 or so distinct CDR3 sequences, approximately 62% of them singletons; the top ten hold roughly 28%. Unsorted bulk tissue, about 18-32 mg of it, served as the source for co-extraction of RNA and DNA. This CDR3 comprises 16 residues. Germline V CDR1 and CDR2: MNHEY, SVGAGI. In regard to this clonotype: An end of the junction does not agree with germline; a read error may underlie this.

Source material: tumor-adjacent normal liver tissue. The chain carries TRBV6-5 and TRBJ1-2; 8 bases match TRBD1. This receptor was obtained from a man in his forties with primary liver carcinoma and hepatitis B virus infection. CDR3 sequence reads: CAISKLGGTGNYGYTF. The CDR3 DNA follows: TGTGCCATCAGTAAACTCGGGGGGACAGGTAACTATGGCTACACCTTC.